One sample yielded the 10 T cell receptor beta chains listed below, sequenced in a study of T cell responses to AZD1222 COVID-19 vaccine. Sequencing was performed with immunoSEQ multiplex PCR; in TCRdb, only in-frame clones are kept and a portion is missing. The data show tens of thousands of clones, roughly 89% seen once. The source was peripheral blood, collected 28 days after the second AZD1222 dose. These receptor sequences come from an adult who received the AZD1222 COVID-19 vaccine.

CDR3 region: CASSRTMNTEAFF. The DNA for the CDR3 is TGTGCCAGCAGCCGTACAATGAACACTGAAGCTTTCTTT. V usage is TRBV6-5 and J usage is TRBJ1-1; no reliable D call. Per the germline V gene, CDR1 is MNHEY and CDR2 is SVGAGI. The CDR3 is 13 residues long. Trimming took off 6 bases at V and 0 bases at J, with 8 bases between the two ends.

The rearrangement links TRBV12-3 or TRBV12-4 to TRBJ1-2, with 8 bases identical to TRBD1. The V gene end was trimmed by 6 bases and the J gene end by 6 bases; junction bases not matched to a gene: 6. The CDR3 length is 13 residues. CDR3 nucleotides: TGTGCCAGCAGCTCGGACAGGGTGGATGGCTACACCTTC. Protein product: CASSSDRVDGYTF.

This clone was seen a single time. The chain recombines TRBV7-2 with TRBJ2-2; TRBD2 matches at 12 bases. With 3 bases clipped from V and 7 bases from J, the junction kept 3 bases outside the gene matches. The CDR3 contains 15 residues. CDR1 is SGHTA, CDR2 FQGNSA, per germline. DNA of the CDR3: TGTGCCAGCAGCTTTACTAGCGGGGGGAACGGGGAGCTGTTTTTT. Encoded protein: CASSFTSGGNGELFF.

This clone was seen more than once but under ten times. The chain links TRBV18 to TRBJ1-5, with D possibly matching TRBD1 (5 bases). The CDR3 has 16 amino acids. Per germline, CDR1 KGHSH and CDR2 LQKENI. Trimming stripped 6 bases from V and 2 bases from J, with 17 bases between. The CDR3 region is CASSPRGGEGNQPQHF. CDR3 nucleotide sequence: TGTGCCAGCTCGCCCCGGGGGGGGGAAGGCAATCAGCCCCAGCATTTT. Based on the CDR3 plus reference TRBV18 and TRBJ1-5, the full variable domain is NAGVMQNPRHLVRRRGQEARLRCSPMKGHSHVYWYRQLPEEGLKFMVYLQKENIIDESGMPKERFSAEFPKEGPSILRIQQVVRGDSAAYFCASSPRGGEGNQPQHFGDGTRLSIL.

The chain employs TRBV7-2 and TRBJ1-1, with D perhaps TRBD1 (5 bases). The germline V gene encodes CDR1 SGHTA and CDR2 FQGNSA. The CDR3 runs to 13 residues. With 3 bases removed from V and 7 bases from J, the gap between germline ends came to 12 bases. As DNA, the CDR3 is TGTGCCAGCAGCTTGATGACGCAGGGTGAAGCTTTCTTT. Its translation: CASSLMTQGEAFF.

This chain uses TRBV6-5 with TRBJ1-1; D is unresolved. Trimming removed 3 bases at V and 3 bases at J, with 8 bases between. The CDR3 totals 13 residues. Germline-derived CDR1 and CDR2 are MNHEY and SVGAGI. CDR3 loop: CASSYARHTEAFF. CDR3 sequence (DNA): TGTGCCAGCAGTTATGCACGGCACACTGAAGCTTTCTTT.

The chain joins TRBV12-3 or TRBV12-4 to TRBJ1-3; D is unclear. The CDR3 is made up of 11 amino acids. The V gene lost 3 bases and the J gene lost 4 bases, with 1 base spanning the gap. CDR3 protein: CASSFGNTIYF. Written as DNA, the CDR3 is TGTGCCAGCAGTTTCGGAAACACCATATATTTT.

The CDR3 region has the DNA TGTGCCAGTAATAGGGAATTGAACACTGAAGCTTTCTTT. Residues: CASNRELNTEAFF. The chain employs TRBV19 and TRBJ1-1, with D uncertain. The CDR3 has 13 residues. The germline V and J ends were trimmed by 7 bases and 0 bases, with 9 bases remaining between them. Per the germline V gene, CDR1 is LNHDA and CDR2 is SQIVND (reference sequence). The variable domain in full, with the rest retrieved from reference TRBV19 and TRBJ1-1, is DGGITQSPKYLFRKEGQNVTLSCEQNLNHDAMYWYRQDPGQGLRLIYYSQIVNDFQKGDIAEGYSVSREKKESFPLTVTSAQKNPTAFYLCASNRELNTEAFFGQGTRLTVV.

The CDR3, as DNA: TGCGCCAGCAGCTTGGCCCAGGCCAACTATGGCTACACCTTC. Translation: CASSLAQANYGYTF. This chain connects TRBV5-1 to TRBJ1-2; unclear D gene. The CDR3 length is 14 residues. The V and J ends lost 0 bases and 2 bases respectively, with 8 bases between them. Germline V gene data show CDR1 as SGHRS and CDR2 as YFSETQ.

The chain carries TRBV14 and TRBJ2-5, with 8 bases fitting TRBD1. Trimming cost V 0 bases and J 3 bases; bases outside gene matches: 6. The length of the CDR3 is 16 residues. CDR1 SGHDN and CDR2 FVKESK come from the germline V gene. The CDR3 protein is CASSQDVGQGKETQYF. CDR3 nucleotide sequence: TGTGCCAGCAGCCAAGACGTAGGACAGGGAAAAGAGACCCAGTACTTC.